This TCR beta chain was documented in a study of control samples from healthy donors and cancer patients. The germline V gene has CDR1 LGHDT and CDR2 YNNKEL (reference sequence). Trimming took off 0 bases at V and 4 bases at J, with 17 bases between the two ends. The CDR3 runs 17 residues. TCRdb's table, derived via immunoSEQ multiplex PCR, lists solely in-frame clones and lacks some. The sample yields roughly 120,000 clones, around 87% seen once. The specimen was PBMCs. This sequence was found in a woman aged 45-65 years with colorectal cancer. V gene TRBV3-1 (or the pseudogene TRBV3-2) combines with J gene TRBJ2-3; D assignment may be TRBD1 or TRBD2 (5 bases each). CDR3 sequence: CASSQESADNEADTQYF. CDR3 DNA sequence: TGTGCCAGCAGCCAAGAATCAGCGGACAATGAAGCAGATACGCAGTATTTT.